A single sample gave rise to the 10 T cell receptor beta chains below, sequenced in a study of shared clonotypes between healthy human individuals. Sequencing used immunoSEQ multiplex PCR; TCRdb keeps in-frame clones, though not all of them. The sample lists 190,000 or so clones, 66% seen once, with roughly a tenth in the top ten. Sequenced sample: memory CD4+ T cells sorted from blood. Stated subset: CD45RA-negative fraction. Receptors originate from a man aged 25-45 years in good health.

Only one count was recorded for this clone. This sequence joins TRBV18 and TRBJ2-3; TRBD2 matches at 13 bases. The CDR3 spans 19 residues. J lost 1 base, V lost 3 bases, and 10 bases had no gene match. Germline V CDR1 and CDR2: KGHSH, LQKENI. As DNA, the CDR3 is TGTGCCAGCTCACCCTACCGGACTAGCGGGAGTAGTCGCACAGATACGCAGTATTTT. Protein: CASSPYRTSGSSRTDTQYF.

This clone was picked up a small number of times. The chain links TRBV6-5 to TRBJ1-2, with 10 bases matching TRBD1. V lost 6 bases to trimming and J lost 7 bases; unmatched junction nucleotides: 8. The CDR3 totals 14 residues. CDR1 MNHEY and CDR2 SVGAGI come from the germline V gene. Written as DNA, the CDR3 is TGTGCCAGCAGAGAACCGGGACAGGGGTTTGGCTACACCTTC. Protein product: CASREPGQGFGYTF.

The chain uses TRBV6-4 and TRBJ1-5; no firm D call. Germline-derived CDR1 and CDR2 are MRHNA and SNTAGT. Trimming removed 0 bases from V and 0 bases from J, with 18 bases in between. CDR3 length: 19 residues. DNA for the CDR3: TGTGCCAGCAGTGACTCGCTGTCGGCCGGGGATTATAGCAATCAGCCCCAGCATTTT. Residues: CASSDSLSAGDYSNQPQHF.

V and J are TRBV5-1 and TRBJ2-1; perhaps D is TRBD1 or TRBD2 (6 bases each). The CDR3 length is 14 residues. V shed 4 bases and J shed 4 bases, with 12 bases lying between them. CDR1 SGHRS and CDR2 YFSETQ come from the germline V gene. Here the CDR3 reads CASSQEGHYNEQFF. The CDR3 coding sequence is TGCGCCAGCAGCCAGGAGGGACATTACAATGAGCAGTTCTTC.

This sequence joins TRBV4-3 and TRBJ2-7; 8 bases fit TRBD1. CDR3 length equals 17 residues. Per the germline V gene, CDR1 is LGHNA and CDR2 is YSLEER. J was trimmed by 0 bases and V by 1 base; bases with no gene match: 8. The CDR3 region is CASSQARTGRGSYEQYF. The CDR3 coding sequence is TGCGCCAGCAGCCAAGCTCGGACAGGGAGAGGCTCCTACGAGCAGTACTTC.

This clone has more than one count but fewer than ten. DNA of the CDR3: TGTGCCAGCAGCTTCTATAGCAATCAGCCCCAGCATTTT. It yields the protein CASSFYSNQPQHF. The rearrangement links TRBV9 to TRBJ1-5; no clear D gene. V lost 4 bases and J 0 bases, leaving 5 bases between the germline ends. The CDR3 covers 13 residues. Per the germline V gene, CDR1 is SGDLS and CDR2 is YYNGEE. Based on the CDR3 plus reference TRBV9 and TRBJ1-5, the full variable domain is DSGVTQTPKHLITATGQRVTLRCSPRSGDLSVYWYQQSLDQGLQFLIQYYNGEERAKGNILERFSAQQFPDLHSELNLSSLELGDSALYFCASSFYSNQPQHFGDGTRLSIL.

This sequence joins TRBV19 and TRBJ2-3; 11 bases are a match to TRBD1. V was clipped by 3 bases and J by 0 bases; unmatched bases: 11. CDR1 is LNHDA and CDR2 is SQIVND in the germline V gene (reference sequence). The CDR3 loop spans 19 amino acids. CDR3 coding DNA: TGTGCCAGTAGTATCCGGACAGGGGGCGCGGCCCTGAGCACAGATACGCAGTATTTT. Translating it yields CASSIRTGGAALSTDTQYF.

In this sample, this clone turned up many times. This chain uses TRBV6-6 with TRBJ1-2; D is ambiguous. The CDR3 loop spans 13 amino acids. V dropped 8 bases and J dropped 7 bases, with 17 bases sitting between them. Germline lookup yields CDR1 MNHNY and CDR2 SVGAGI (reference sequence). The CDR3 nucleotides read TGTGCCAGCCGCGAGCTGACGTCCGGTGGCTACACCTTC. Translating gives CASRELTSGGYTF.

This clone was seen a handful of times. The V call is TRBV7-9, the J call TRBJ1-2; the D gene is possibly TRBD1 (6 bases). CDR3 length: 13 residues. V was cut by 4 bases and J by 1 base, with 7 bases left in between. Germline lookup yields CDR1 SEHNR and CDR2 FQNEAQ (reference sequence). This CDR3 reads CASSSQGNYGYTF. Here the CDR3 DNA reads TGTGCCAGCAGCTCACAGGGTAACTATGGCTACACCTTC.

In DNA form, the CDR3 reads TGTGCCAGCAGCTCCAGCGGGAGGGCCTACGAGCAGTACTTC. This codes for CASSSSGRAYEQYF. The chain links TRBV11-2 to TRBJ2-7; 10 positions agree with TRBD2. CDR1 is SGHAT and CDR2 is FQNNGV in the germline V gene. With V trimmed by 4 bases and J by 2 bases, 2 bases remained unmatched. The CDR3 length is 14 residues.